This T cell receptor (beta chain) is from a study of T cell repertoires in cytomegalovirus infection. Study-level background: Shared public TCR beta signatures pointed to both CMV infection and a matching HLA type.

V was cut by 5 bases and J by 2 bases, with 15 bases left in between. The CDR3 contains 15 residues. Germline CDR1 SQVTM, CDR2 ANQGSEA. Study results and limitations: The study found HLA-C-restricted CMV-specific TCR beta clonotypes dominating the ex vivo response.

TCRdb ran MiXCR on the reads and lists one entry per CDR3 protein. The sample yields some 680,000 distinct CDR3 sequences, 35% seen once. Note on this clonotype: Its cognate antigen is unknown.

The rearrangement links TRBV29-1 to TRBJ2-2; weak D call: TRBD1 (6 bases). The sequence was obtained from a human donor in good health (CMV status not recorded). Some clones in this sample may be carry-over from other donors' samples. The sample was PBMCs. Here the CDR3 reads CSVTRGSGNTGELFF. Written as DNA, the CDR3 is TGCAGCGTTACGAGGGGGAGTGGCAACACCGGGGAGCTGTTTTTT.